The source of this TCR beta chain is a study of Graves' ophthalmopathy and Graves' hyperthyroidism. Germline V CDR1 and CDR2: SGDLS, YYNGEE. The CDR3 consists of 13 residues. With V trimmed by 5 bases and J by 6 bases, 7 bases remained unmatched. This clonotype was detected ten times or more. Exclusion criteria comprised other autoimmune diseases, uncontrolled infections, pregnancy or lactation in patients. PBMCs were obtained from 9.5 to 10 ml of fresh peripheral blood. Amplification targeted the TCR beta CDR3 regions, with RNA transcripts as the source material. The first round was an RT-PCR with HTBI primers, and the second round was a multiplex PCR. TCRdb analysed the multiplex PCR reads with MiXCR anew, one entry per CDR3 protein. The table records nearly 400,000 distinct CDR3 sequences, roughly 18% of them present only once.

The chain uses TRBV9 and TRBJ2-7; 8 nucleotides align to TRBD1. Input material: peripheral blood. The sequence came from a young woman with Graves' ophthalmopathy. This CDR3 reads CASSAYRGAEQYF. The DNA for the CDR3 is TGTGCCAGCAGTGCCTACAGGGGGGCCGAGCAGTACTTC.